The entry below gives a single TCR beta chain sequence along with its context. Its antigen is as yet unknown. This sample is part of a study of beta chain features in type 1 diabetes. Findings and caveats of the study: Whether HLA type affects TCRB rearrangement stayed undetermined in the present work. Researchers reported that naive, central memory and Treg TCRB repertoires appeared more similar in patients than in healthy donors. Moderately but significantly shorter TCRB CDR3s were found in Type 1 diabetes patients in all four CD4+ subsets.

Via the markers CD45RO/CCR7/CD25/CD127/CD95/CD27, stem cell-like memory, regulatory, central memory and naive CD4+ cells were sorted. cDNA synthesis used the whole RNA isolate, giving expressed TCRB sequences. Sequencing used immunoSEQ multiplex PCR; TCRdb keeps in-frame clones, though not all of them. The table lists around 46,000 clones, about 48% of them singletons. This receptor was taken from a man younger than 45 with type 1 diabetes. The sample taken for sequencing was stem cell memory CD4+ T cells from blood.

CDR3 region: CASSIQGPDTQYF. CDR3 DNA: TGTGCCAGCAGCATACAGGGGCCAGATACGCAGTATTTT. The chain carries TRBV28 and TRBJ2-3; TRBD1 aligns across 7 bases. Trimming took 6 bases from V and 4 from J; bases not matched to a gene: 4. Per germline, CDR1 MDHEN and CDR2 SYDVKM. This CDR3 is 13 amino acids long.